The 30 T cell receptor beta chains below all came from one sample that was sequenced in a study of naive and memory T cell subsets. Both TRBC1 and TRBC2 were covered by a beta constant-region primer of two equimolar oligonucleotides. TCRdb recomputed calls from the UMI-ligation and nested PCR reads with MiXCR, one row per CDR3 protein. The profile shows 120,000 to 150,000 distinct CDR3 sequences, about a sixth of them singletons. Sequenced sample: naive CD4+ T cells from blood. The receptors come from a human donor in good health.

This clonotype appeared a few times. The CDR3: CSARFRQGLDTEAFF. The CDR3 coding sequence is TGCAGTGCTAGGTTTAGACAGGGACTAGACACTGAAGCTTTCTTT. The J gene is TRBJ1-1, the V gene TRBV20-1; 7 bases line up with TRBD1. Germline CDR1 is DFQATT and CDR2 is SNEGSKA (reference sequence). J lost 3 bases, V lost 3 bases, and 10 bases had no gene match. CDR3 size: 15 residues.

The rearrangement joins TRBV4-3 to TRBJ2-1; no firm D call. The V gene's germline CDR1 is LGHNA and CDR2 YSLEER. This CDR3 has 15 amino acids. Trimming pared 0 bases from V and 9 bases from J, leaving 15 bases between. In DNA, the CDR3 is TGCGCCAGCAGCCAAGACGGTAGGGAACTCCGTGAGCAGTTCTTC. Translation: CASSQDGRELREQFF.

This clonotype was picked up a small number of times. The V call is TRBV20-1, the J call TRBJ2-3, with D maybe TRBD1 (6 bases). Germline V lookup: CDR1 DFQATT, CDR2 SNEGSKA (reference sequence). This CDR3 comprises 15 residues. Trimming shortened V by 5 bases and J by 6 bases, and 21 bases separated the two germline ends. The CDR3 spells CSAQGTSSLWDTQYF. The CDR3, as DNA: TGCAGTGCTCAGGGGACATCTTCCCTGTGGGATACGCAGTATTTT.

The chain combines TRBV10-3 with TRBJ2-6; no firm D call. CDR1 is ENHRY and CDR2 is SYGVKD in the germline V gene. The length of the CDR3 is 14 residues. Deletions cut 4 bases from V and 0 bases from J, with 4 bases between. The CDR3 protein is CAISAGSGANVLTF. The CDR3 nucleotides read TGTGCCATCAGTGCAGGCTCTGGGGCCAACGTCCTGACTTTC.

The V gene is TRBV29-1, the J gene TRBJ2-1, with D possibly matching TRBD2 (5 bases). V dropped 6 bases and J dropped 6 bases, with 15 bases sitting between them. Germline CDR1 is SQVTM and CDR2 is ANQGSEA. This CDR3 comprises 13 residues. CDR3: CSVERVLANEQFF. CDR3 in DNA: TGCAGCGTCGAGAGAGTCCTAGCCAATGAGCAGTTCTTC.

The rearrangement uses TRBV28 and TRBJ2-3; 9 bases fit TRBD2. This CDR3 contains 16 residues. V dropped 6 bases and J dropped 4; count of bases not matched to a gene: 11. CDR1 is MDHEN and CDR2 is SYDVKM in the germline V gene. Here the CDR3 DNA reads TGTGCCAGCAGCACCCCTGCTAGCGGGGATTCAGATACGCAGTATTTT. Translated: CASSTPASGDSDTQYF.

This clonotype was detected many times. The CDR3 DNA reads TGTGCCAGCAGCCAAGGGGGAACGCGCCTCGAGCAGTACTTC. Translating gives CASSQGGTRLEQYF. The chain combines TRBV3-1 with TRBJ2-7; D not certain. V was cut by 1 base and J by 6 bases, with 13 bases left in between. Germline values: CDR1 LGHDT, CDR2 YNNKEL (reference sequence). This CDR3 spans 14 amino acids.

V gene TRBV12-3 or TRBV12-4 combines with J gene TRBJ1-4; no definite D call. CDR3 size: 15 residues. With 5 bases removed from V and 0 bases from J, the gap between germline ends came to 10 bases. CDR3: CASSPRTATNEKLFF. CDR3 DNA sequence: TGTGCCAGCAGTCCTAGGACGGCAACTAATGAAAAACTGTTTTTT.

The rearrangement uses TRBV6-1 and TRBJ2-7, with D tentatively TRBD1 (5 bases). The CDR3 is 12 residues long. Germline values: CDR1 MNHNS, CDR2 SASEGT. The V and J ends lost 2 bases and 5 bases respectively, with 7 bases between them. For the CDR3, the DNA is TGTGCCAGCAGTGAAAGGGGCCACGAGCAGTACTTC. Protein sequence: CASSERGHEQYF.

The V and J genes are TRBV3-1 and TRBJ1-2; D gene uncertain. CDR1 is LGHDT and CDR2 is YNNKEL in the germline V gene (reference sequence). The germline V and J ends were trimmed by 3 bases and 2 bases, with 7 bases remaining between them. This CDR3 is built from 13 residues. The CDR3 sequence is CASSQGTNYGYTF. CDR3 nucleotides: TGTGCCAGCAGCCAGGGCACCAACTATGGCTACACCTTC.

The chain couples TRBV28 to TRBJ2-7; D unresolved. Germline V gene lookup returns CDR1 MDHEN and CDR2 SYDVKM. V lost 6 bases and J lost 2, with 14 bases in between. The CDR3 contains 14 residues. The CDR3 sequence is CASSAPDLAYEQYF. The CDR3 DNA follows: TGTGCCAGCAGCGCGCCCGACCTAGCCTACGAGCAGTACTTC.

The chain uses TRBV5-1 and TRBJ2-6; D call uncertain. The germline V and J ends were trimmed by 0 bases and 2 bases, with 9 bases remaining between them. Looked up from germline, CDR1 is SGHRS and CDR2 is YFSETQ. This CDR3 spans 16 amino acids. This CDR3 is CASSLGRATGANVLTF. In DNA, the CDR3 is TGCGCCAGCAGCTTGGGTAGGGCCACTGGGGCCAACGTCCTGACTTTC.

CDR3 in amino acids: CASSLPGAGDEQYF. In DNA form, the CDR3 reads TGTGCCAGCAGTTTACCAGGGGCTGGGGACGAGCAGTACTTC. The rearrangement links TRBV28 to TRBJ2-7, with D perhaps TRBD1 (6 bases). Trimming removed 2 bases at V and 5 bases at J, with 13 bases between. The CDR3 is made up of 14 amino acids. CDR1 and CDR2 (germline): MDHEN, SYDVKM.

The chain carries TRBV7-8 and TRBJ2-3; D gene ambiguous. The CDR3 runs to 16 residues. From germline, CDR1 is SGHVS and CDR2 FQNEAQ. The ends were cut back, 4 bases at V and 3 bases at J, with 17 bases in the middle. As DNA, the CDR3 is TGTGCCAGCAGCTATCGTCCTCATATAGAGACAGATACGCAGTATTTT. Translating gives CASSYRPHIETDTQYF.

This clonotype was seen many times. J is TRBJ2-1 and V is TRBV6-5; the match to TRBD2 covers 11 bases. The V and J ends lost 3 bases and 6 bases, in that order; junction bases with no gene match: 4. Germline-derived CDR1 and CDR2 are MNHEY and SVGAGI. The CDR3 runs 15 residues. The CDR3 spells CASSYGTSGPNEQFF. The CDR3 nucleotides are TGTGCCAGCAGTTATGGGACTAGCGGACCCAATGAGCAGTTCTTC.

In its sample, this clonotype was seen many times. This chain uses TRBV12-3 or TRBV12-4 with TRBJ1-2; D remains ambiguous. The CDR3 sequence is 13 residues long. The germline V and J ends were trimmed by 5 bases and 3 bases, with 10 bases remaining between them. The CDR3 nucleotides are TGTGCCAGCAGTAGGGAGCAGTACTATGGCTACACCTTC. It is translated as CASSREQYYGYTF.

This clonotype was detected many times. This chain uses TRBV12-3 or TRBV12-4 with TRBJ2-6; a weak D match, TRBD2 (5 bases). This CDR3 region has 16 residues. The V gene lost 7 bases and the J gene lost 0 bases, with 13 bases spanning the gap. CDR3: CASTSIGSSGANVLTF. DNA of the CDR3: TGTGCCAGCACCTCCATAGGGAGCTCTGGGGCCAACGTCCTGACTTTC.

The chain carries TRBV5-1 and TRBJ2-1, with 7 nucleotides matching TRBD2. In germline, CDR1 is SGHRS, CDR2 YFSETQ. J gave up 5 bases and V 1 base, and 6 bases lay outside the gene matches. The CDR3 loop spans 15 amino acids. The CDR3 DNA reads TGCGCCAGCAGCTTGAGTCTAGCGGCTCACAATGAGCAGTTCTTC. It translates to CASSLSLAAHNEQFF.

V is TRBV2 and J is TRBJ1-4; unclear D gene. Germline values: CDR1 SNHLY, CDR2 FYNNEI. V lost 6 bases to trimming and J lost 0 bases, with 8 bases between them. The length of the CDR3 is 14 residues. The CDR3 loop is CASRWASTNEKLFF. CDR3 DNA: TGTGCCAGCAGATGGGCTTCAACTAATGAAAAACTGTTTTTT.

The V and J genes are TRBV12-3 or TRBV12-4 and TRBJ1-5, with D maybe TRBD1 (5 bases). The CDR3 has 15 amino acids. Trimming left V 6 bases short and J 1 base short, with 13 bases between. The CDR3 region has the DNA TGTGCCAGCAGCTTTGGGGGTTTGAGCAATCAGCCCCAGCATTTT. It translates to CASSFGGLSNQPQHF.

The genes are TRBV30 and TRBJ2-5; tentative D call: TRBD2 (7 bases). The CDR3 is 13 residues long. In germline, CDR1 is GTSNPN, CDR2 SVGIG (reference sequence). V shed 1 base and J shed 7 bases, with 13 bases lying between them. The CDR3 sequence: CAWSGGGHRTQYF. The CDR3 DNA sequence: TGTGCCTGGAGTGGGGGGGGGCACAGGACCCAGTACTTC.

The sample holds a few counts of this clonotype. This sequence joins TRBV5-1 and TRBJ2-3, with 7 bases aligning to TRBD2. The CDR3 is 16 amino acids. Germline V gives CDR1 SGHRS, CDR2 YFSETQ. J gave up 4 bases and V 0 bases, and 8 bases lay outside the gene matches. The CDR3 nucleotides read TGCGCCAGCAGCTTGGCCCCCGGGACTATCGCAGATACGCAGTATTTT. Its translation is CASSLAPGTIADTQYF.

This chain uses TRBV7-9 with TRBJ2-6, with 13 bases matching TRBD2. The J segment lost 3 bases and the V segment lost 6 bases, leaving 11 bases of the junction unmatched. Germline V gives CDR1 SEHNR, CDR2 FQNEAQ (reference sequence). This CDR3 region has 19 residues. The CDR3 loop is CASRDPGLAGPGGANVLTF. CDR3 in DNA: TGTGCCAGCAGGGATCCGGGACTAGCGGGACCAGGTGGGGCCAACGTCCTGACTTTC.

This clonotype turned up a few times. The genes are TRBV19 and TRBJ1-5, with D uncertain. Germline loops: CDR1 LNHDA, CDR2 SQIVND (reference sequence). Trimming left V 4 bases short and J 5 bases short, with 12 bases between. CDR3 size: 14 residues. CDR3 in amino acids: CASSSDGSYQPQHF. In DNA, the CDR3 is TGTGCCAGTAGTAGTGACGGCTCATATCAGCCCCAGCATTTT.

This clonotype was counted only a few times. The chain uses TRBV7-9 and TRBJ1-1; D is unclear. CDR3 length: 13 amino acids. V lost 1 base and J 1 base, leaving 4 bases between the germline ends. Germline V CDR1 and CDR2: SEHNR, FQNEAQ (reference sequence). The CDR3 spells CASSLDQNTEAFF. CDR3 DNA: TGTGCCAGCAGCTTAGACCAGAACACTGAAGCTTTCTTT.

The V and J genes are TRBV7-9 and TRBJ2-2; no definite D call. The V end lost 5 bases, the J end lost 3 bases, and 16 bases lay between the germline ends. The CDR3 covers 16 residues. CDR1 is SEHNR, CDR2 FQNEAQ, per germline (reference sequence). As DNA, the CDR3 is TGTGCCAGCAGCCCGCTAGGATCGTTCGACACCGGGGAGCTGTTTTTT. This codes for CASSPLGSFDTGELFF.

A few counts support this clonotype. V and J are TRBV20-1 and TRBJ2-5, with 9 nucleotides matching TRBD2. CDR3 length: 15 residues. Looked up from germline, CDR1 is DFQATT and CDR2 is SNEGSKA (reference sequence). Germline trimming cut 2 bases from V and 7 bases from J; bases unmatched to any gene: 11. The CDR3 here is CSARRLADPWGTQYF. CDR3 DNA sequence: TGCAGTGCTAGAAGACTAGCGGATCCGTGGGGGACCCAGTACTTC.

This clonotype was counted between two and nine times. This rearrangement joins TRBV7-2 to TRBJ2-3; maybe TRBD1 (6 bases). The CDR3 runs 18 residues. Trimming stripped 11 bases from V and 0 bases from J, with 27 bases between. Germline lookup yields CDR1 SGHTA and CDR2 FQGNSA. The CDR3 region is CASRPAKVGGSSTDTQYF. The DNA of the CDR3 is TGTGCCTCCAGGCCCGCTAAAGTTGGGGGCAGTAGCACAGATACGCAGTATTTT. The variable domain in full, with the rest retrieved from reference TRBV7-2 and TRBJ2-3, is GAGVSQSPSNKVTEKGKDVELRCDPISGHTALYWYRQSLGQGLEFLIYFQGNSAPDKSGLPSDRFSAERTGGSVSTLTIQRTQQEDSAVYLCASRPAKVGGSSTDTQYFGPGTRLTVL.

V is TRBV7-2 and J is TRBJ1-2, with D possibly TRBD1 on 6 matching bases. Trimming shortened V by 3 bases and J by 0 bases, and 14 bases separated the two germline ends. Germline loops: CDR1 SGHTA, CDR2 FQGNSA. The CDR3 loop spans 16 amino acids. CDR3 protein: CASSFTADRTNYGYTF. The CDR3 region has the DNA TGTGCCAGCAGCTTCACCGCCGACAGGACTAACTATGGCTACACCTTC. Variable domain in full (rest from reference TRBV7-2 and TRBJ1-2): GAGVSQSPSNKVTEKGKDVELRCDPISGHTALYWYRQSLGQGLEFLIYFQGNSAPDKSGLPSDRFSAERTGGSVSTLTIQRTQQEDSAVYLCASSFTADRTNYGYTFGSGTRLTVV.

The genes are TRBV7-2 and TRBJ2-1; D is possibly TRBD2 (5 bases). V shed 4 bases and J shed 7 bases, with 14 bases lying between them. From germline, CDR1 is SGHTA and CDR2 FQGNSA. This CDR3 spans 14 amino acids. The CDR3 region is CASSSSLAKNEQFF. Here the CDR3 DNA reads TGTGCCAGCAGCTCCTCCCTAGCAAAGAATGAGCAGTTCTTC.